The rows below give T cell receptor beta chains drawn from one sample of a study of cytomegalovirus exposure and HLA in healthy donors. The repertoire was sequenced with immunoSEQ multiplex PCR; TCRdb's copy has only in-frame clones and lacks some. The sample lists around 130,000 clones; more than 70% were seen once. The sample comprised PBMCs. The receptors derive from a woman in her thirties in good health and CMV-seronegative. The CDR3 runs from the conserved cysteine through the conserved F or W. A D gene is named only where the DNA matches it firmly. Expanded clones are given a class, and other clones once, few, many or no size at all.

cdr3_nt,cdr3_aa,d_call,j_call,clone_size,v_call
TGTGCCAGCAGTTTCGGGACTAGCGGGGGTACCCAAGAGACCCAGTACTTC,CASSFGTSGGTQETQYF,TRBD2,TRBJ2-5,NA,TRBV2
TGTGCCAGCTCACGTCAATCCCCAGCGGGGTCTAGCACAGATACGCAGTATTTT,CASSRQSPAGSSTDTQYF,TRBD2,TRBJ2-3,NA,TRBV18
TGCGCCAGCAGCCAAGAAGGGAGCTATCCAGATACGCAGTATTTT,CASSQEGSYPDTQYF,NA,TRBJ2-3,NA,TRBV4-1
TGTGCCAGCAGTTTATGGTCCCCAAACGAGCAGTACTTC,CASSLWSPNEQYF,NA,TRBJ2-7,NA,TRBV28
TGTGCCAGCAGCTTAAGGATTTCAGTGACTAGCGGGTTCCAAGAGACCCAGTACTTC,CASSLRISVTSGFQETQYF,TRBD2,TRBJ2-5,few,TRBV7-8
TGTGCCAGTAGTATAGCGGGACTAGCTCTGTACGAGCAGTACTTC,CASSIAGLALYEQYF,TRBD2,TRBJ2-7,NA,TRBV19
TGTGCCTGGAGTGAGACAGGCTATGGCTACACCTTC,CAWSETGYGYTF,NA,TRBJ1-2,few,TRBV30
TGTGCCAGCAGTGAAGAAAGGCGGGGGGCGGGACAAGAGACCCAGTACTTC,CASSEERRGAGQETQYF,TRBD2,TRBJ2-5,NA,TRBV2
TGCAGCGTTCTTGGGTTTAACGGGGGGACCTTTGGGACCGGGGAGCTGTTTTTT,CSVLGFNGGTFGTGELFF,TRBD2,TRBJ2-2,NA,TRBV29-1
TGTGCCAGCAGCCGACAGCGGACAGGACTCTATGGCTACACCTTC,CASSRQRTGLYGYTF,TRBD1,TRBJ1-2,NA,TRBV2
TGTGCCAGCAGTACCGGGACAGGGGGCCGTAATTCACCCCTCCACTTT,CASSTGTGGRNSPLHF,TRBD1,TRBJ1-6,NA,TRBV5-4
TGTGCCAGCAGCTTAGTAGGTACGCAGGGCCAGAGGACCCAGCATTTT,CASSLVGTQGQRTQHF,NA,TRBJ1-5,NA,TRBV7-8
TGTGCCAGCAGCTCCGGGGACAGGGGGCGGGAGACCCAGTACTTC,CASSSGDRGRETQYF,TRBD1,TRBJ2-5,NA,TRBV5-4
TGTGCCTGGAGTGTACTAAAACCGCACACTGAAGCTTTCTTT,CAWSVLKPHTEAFF,NA,TRBJ1-1,NA,TRBV30
TGTGCCAGCTCGCGCGGGACTCCTCAAGAGACCCAGTACTTC,CASSRGTPQETQYF,NA,TRBJ2-5,NA,TRBV18